The rows below give T cell receptor beta chains drawn from one sample of a study of vaccination and CD4 T cells after COVID-19. TCRdb used MiXCR to reprocess the PCR reads, holding one entry per CDR3 protein. The sample contains around 10,000 distinct CDR3 sequences, 60% to 70% of which appear only once. Their antigens are not known. The sequenced sample was CD4+ T cells from blood, cultured in vitro. These receptors all stem from a human donor who had recovered from COVID-19. Each CDR3 is given with its conserved first and last residue. A D gene is named only where the DNA matches it firmly. Only some rows state a clone size, as once, few, many or a class for expanded clones.

TRBD2	TRBJ2-1	few	14	TRBV20-1	CSAVAGGPYNEQFF	TGCAGTGCTGTAGCGGGAGGGCCCTACAATGAGCAGTTCTTC
TRBD2	TRBJ2-3	-	14	TRBV20-1	CSAYTSGSADTQYF	TGCAGTGCTTATACTAGCGGGAGTGCAGATACGCAGTATTTT
TRBD2	TRBJ2-7	-	18	TRBV7-2	CASSLGSGAGGPPYEQYF	TGTGCCAGCAGCTTAGGTTCCGGAGCGGGAGGCCCTCCCTACGAGCAGTACTTC
TRBD1	TRBJ2-7	-	14	TRBV20-1	CSAGETGGNYEQYF	TGCAGTGCTGGAGAGACAGGGGGTAACTACGAGCAGTACTTC
TRBD1	TRBJ1-5	-	17	TRBV20-1	CSARRQGGAYSNQPQHF	TGCAGTGCTAGACGACAGGGGGGGGCCTATAGCAATCAGCCCCAGCATTTT
TRBD1	TRBJ2-2	-	12	TRBV6-2/TRBV6-3	CAGQANTGELFF	TGCGCTGGACAGGCGAACACCGGGGAGCTGTTTTTT
TRBD2	TRBJ2-7	-	14	TRBV6-1	CASSRGGSAYEQYF	TGTGCCAGCTCCCGGGGAGGGTCTGCCTACGAGCAGTACTTC
TRBD2	TRBJ2-7	-	13	TRBV12-3/TRBV12-4	CASSSTTGGEQYF	TGTGCCAGCAGTTCAACAACGGGGGGCGAGCAGTACTTC
-	TRBJ1-2	-	14	TRBV15	CATSRGLGGDGYTF	TGTGCCACCAGCAGAGGTTTAGGAGGGGATGGCTACACCTTC
-	TRBJ2-2	-	13	TRBV18	CASSPGSTGELFF	TGTGCCAGCTCACCGGGGTCGACCGGGGAGCTGTTTTTT
-	TRBJ2-1	-	12	TRBV15	CATSREYREQFF	TGTGCCACCAGCAGAGAGTACCGTGAGCAGTTCTTC
-	TRBJ2-5	-	17	TRBV7-9	CASSFRWAMCVCAIRYF	TGTGCCAGCAGCTTCCGGTGGGCTATGTGTGTGTGTGCCATCAGGTACTTC
-	TRBJ1-1	-	15	TRBV6-5	CASSYGHRVNTEAFF	TGTGCCAGCAGTTACGGGCACAGGGTGAACACTGAAGCTTTCTTT
TRBD2	TRBJ2-5	-	18	TRBV20-1	CSALKLRTSGRALETQYF	TGCAGTGCTCTGAAACTCAGGACTAGCGGGAGGGCCTTGGAGACCCAGTACTTC
-	TRBJ1-3	-	15	TRBV7-8	CASSLGQISGNTIYF	TGTGCCAGCAGCTTAGGACAGATCTCTGGAAATACCATATATTTT
-	TRBJ1-2	-	12	TRBV20-1	CSAREANYGYTF	TGCAGTGCTAGGGAAGCGAACTATGGCTACACCTTC
-	TRBJ2-5	-	16	TRBV20-1	CSARDPGGTGQETQYF	TGCAGTGCTAGAGACCCCGGGGGCACCGGCCAAGAGACCCAGTACTTC
-	TRBJ1-1	-	13	TRBV11-3	CASSLRGNTEAFF	TGTGCCAGCAGCTTACGAGGGAACACTGAAGCTTTCTTT
TRBD1	TRBJ1-5	few	15	TRBV2	CASRRQGEGNQPQHF	TGTGCCAGCAGAAGACAGGGGGAGGGCAATCAGCCCCAGCATTTT
-	TRBJ2-2	-	15	TRBV30	CAWSGLLVNTGELFF	TGTGCCTGGAGTGGGCTACTGGTTAACACCGGGGAGCTGTTTTTT
TRBD1	TRBJ2-2	-	16	TRBV18	CASSPDRAPNTGELFF	TGTGCCAGCTCACCGGACAGGGCGCCGAACACCGGGGAGCTGTTTTTT
-	TRBJ1-5	once	14	TRBV15	CATSKSVSRQPQHF	TGTGCCACCAGCAAATCCGTGTCACGGCAGCCCCAGCATTTT
TRBD2	TRBJ2-5	-	16	TRBV20-1	CSARDLRAAGEETQYF	TGCAGTGCTAGAGATCTAAGGGCAGCGGGGGAAGAGACCCAGTACTTC
-	TRBJ2-5	-	14	TRBV3-1	CASSQEPSQGTQYF	TGTGCCAGCAGCCAAGAACCTAGCCAAGGGACCCAGTACTTC
-	TRBJ2-3	-	15	TRBV7-3	CASSLLPGSADTQYF	TGTGCCAGCAGCTTACTTCCCGGGAGCGCAGATACGCAGTATTTT
-	TRBJ1-2	-	14	TRBV5-4	CASSFVLGGYGYTF	TGTGCCAGCAGCTTCGTCTTGGGGGGCTATGGCTACACCTTC
TRBD2	TRBJ2-5	-	14	TRBV6-2/TRBV6-3	CAIKTSGGKETQYF	TGTGCCATCAAGACTAGCGGAGGAAAAGAGACCCAGTACTTC
-	TRBJ1-2	-	12	TRBV7-2	CASSLVGAGYTF	TGTGCCAGCAGCCTGGTGGGGGCTGGCTACACCTTC
-	TRBJ1-5	once	14	TRBV7-2	CASSSRSFNQPQHF	TGTGCCAGCAGCTCGAGGAGTTTTAATCAGCCCCAGCATTTT
TRBD1	TRBJ2-1	few	17	TRBV7-9	CASSPKTAGGFYNEQFF	TGTGCCAGCAGCCCAAAAACGGCAGGGGGATTCTACAATGAGCAGTTCTTC
TRBD1	TRBJ2-7	few	14	TRBV2	CASSEEQGAYEQYF	TGTGCCAGCAGTGAAGAGCAGGGGGCGTACGAGCAGTACTTC
-	TRBJ1-2	-	14	TRBV5-4	CASHPREAFLGYTF	TGTGCCAGCCACCCCAGGGAGGCCTTTCTTGGCTACACCTTC
TRBD2	TRBJ2-2	-	15	TRBV7-6	CASSSTSGLTGELFF	TGTGCCAGCAGCTCGACTAGCGGCCTCACCGGGGAGCTGTTTTTT
-	TRBJ1-2	-	11	TRBV19	CASSTRDGYTF	TGTGCCAGTAGTACCAGGGATGGCTACACCTTC
-	TRBJ2-7	-	12	TRBV30	CAWSFTGEEQYF	TGTGCCTGGAGCTTCACGGGGGAGGAGCAGTACTTC
-	TRBJ2-2	-	14	TRBV14	CASSQTRNTGELFF	TGTGCCAGCAGCCAAACTAGAAACACCGGGGAGCTGTTTTTT
-	TRBJ2-2	few	16	TRBV20-1	CSARLAGTSNTGELFF	TGCAGTGCTAGACTCGCCGGGACTTCGAACACCGGGGAGCTGTTTTTT
-	TRBJ1-2	few	14	TRBV5-4	CASSWGTVNYGYTF	TGTGCCAGCAGCTGGGGGACGGTTAACTATGGCTACACCTTC
TRBD2	TRBJ2-5	-	12	TRBV20-1	CSALAGEETQYF	TGCAGTGCTTTAGCGGGGGAAGAGACCCAGTACTTC
-	TRBJ2-3	few	12	TRBV2	CASSALTDTQYF	TGTGCCAGCAGTGCCCTCACAGATACGCAGTATTTT
TRBD2	TRBJ2-1	-	16	TRBV7-3	CASSDRGSGRTNEQFF	TGTGCCAGCAGCGACCGAGGTAGCGGGAGAACGAATGAGCAGTTCTTC
-	TRBJ1-2	once	15	TRBV28	CASSLSSTGDYGYTF	TGTGCCAGCAGTTTAAGCTCGACGGGGGACTATGGCTACACCTTC
-	TRBJ1-2	few	13	TRBV12-5	CASGKAGVYGYTF	TGTGCTAGTGGCAAAGCGGGGGTCTATGGCTACACCTTC
-	TRBJ2-1	-	17	TRBV28	CASSWTKDYQLYNEQFF	TGTGCCAGCAGTTGGACCAAGGACTACCAACTCTACAATGAGCAGTTCTTC
-	TRBJ1-2	-	19	TRBV4-2	CASSPAGRAGRSSDYGYTF	TGTGCCAGCAGCCCAGCCGGGCGCGCAGGGAGGTCCAGTGACTATGGCTACACCTTC
TRBD1	TRBJ1-1	few	15	TRBV6-2/TRBV6-3	CASRPSRGLDNEAFF	TGTGCCAGCAGACCTAGCAGGGGGTTGGATAATGAAGCTTTCTTT
TRBD1	TRBJ1-4	once	14	TRBV20-1	CSARGGQTNEKLFF	TGCAGTGCTAGAGGGGGACAGACTAATGAAAAACTGTTTTTT
TRBD1	TRBJ2-2	few	13	TRBV6-4	CASSDSDRGELFF	TGTGCCAGCAGTGACTCGGACAGGGGGGAGCTGTTTTTT
-	TRBJ2-7	-	13	TRBV10-3	CAISESYSYEQYF	TGTGCCATCAGTGAGTCTTACAGCTACGAGCAGTACTTC
TRBD1	TRBJ1-6	few	16	TRBV19	CASSAHRDRDNSPLHF	TGTGCCAGTAGTGCGCACAGGGACAGGGATAATTCACCCCTCCACTTT
-	TRBJ1-1	few	13	TRBV11-3	CASSLSNSAEAFF	TGTGCCAGCAGCTTATCTAATTCTGCTGAAGCTTTCTTT
-	TRBJ2-2	-	17	TRBV5-5	CASSLGLARLNTGELFF	TGTGCCAGCAGCTTGGGATTGGCGCGGCTTAACACCGGGGAGCTGTTTTTT
-	TRBJ2-1	once	16	TRBV24-1	CATSDLSSARANEQFF	TGTGCCACCAGTGATTTGTCGTCGGCCAGGGCCAATGAGCAGTTCTTC
-	TRBJ1-5	-	13	TRBV19	CASSISHNQPQHF	TGTGCCAGTAGTATTTCCCACAATCAGCCCCAGCATTTT
-	TRBJ1-6	few	16	TRBV15	CATSRDRQKANSPLHF	TGTGCCACCAGCAGAGATAGGCAGAAAGCTAATTCACCCCTCCACTTT
TRBD1	TRBJ2-7	-	13	TRBV2	CASRLGQGGEQYF	TGTGCCAGCAGGTTAGGACAGGGGGGGGAGCAGTACTTC
-	TRBJ1-2	-	16	TRBV7-8	CASTQTAGQTVNGYTF	TGTGCCAGCACCCAGACCGCCGGACAGACTGTCAATGGCTACACCTTC
-	TRBJ2-4	-	12	TRBV28	CASGRTKNIQYF	TGTGCCAGTGGGAGGACCAAAAACATTCAGTACTTC